The TCR beta chain described here comes from a study of Graves' ophthalmopathy and Graves' hyperthyroidism. Findings and limits, study-wide: Discriminating ophthalmopathy from stable hyperthyroidism, a 13-signature model attained a sensitivity of 85% to 90% and a specificity of 81.08%.

Donors with ophthalmopathy: moderate-to-severe activity, CAS ≥3, NOSPECS ≥4, duration under 3 months. Diagnosis was based on clinical symptoms, serum thyroxine, TRAb, thyroid ultrasound and orbital computed tomography. The source of the PBMCs was less than 12 ml of fresh peripheral blood. RNA transcripts provided the template for amplifying TCR beta CDR3 regions. RT-PCR with HTBI primers came first, then second-round multiplex PCR. TCRdb re-analysed the multiplex PCR reads in MiXCR, keeping a single row per CDR3 protein. The sample shows about 240,000 distinct CDR3 sequences, around 50% of them seen only once. Trimming left V 1 base short and J 5 bases short, with 9 bases between. The CDR3 covers 14 residues. The germline gives CDR1 LNHDA, CDR2 SQIVND (reference sequence). Details on this clonotype: Its target is not known.

This receptor was taken from an adult man with Graves' ophthalmopathy. This chain connects TRBV19 to TRBJ1-5, with D possibly TRBD1 on 5 matching bases. The sample was peripheral blood. CDR3 region: CASSIVGADQPQHF. Here the CDR3 DNA reads TGTGCCAGTAGTATAGTAGGGGCGGATCAGCCCCAGCATTTT.